These 4 T cell receptor beta chains share one sample of origin, sequenced in a study of OX40 agonist ivuxolimab in advanced cancers. Sequencing used immunoSEQ multiplex PCR; TCRdb keeps in-frame clones, though not all of them. This table has 72,000 or so clones, 87% appearing once. Sequenced material: CD4+ or CD8+ T cells sorted from blood, taken in a trial of the OX40 agonist ivuxolimab. The source is an adult with an advanced solid tumor such as melanoma, head and neck, liver or kidney cancer.

The CDR3, as DNA: TGTGCAAGTCGCTTAGCGAATAGCAATCAGCCCCAGCATTTT. It codes for CASRLANSNQPQHF. This sequence joins TRBV12-2 and TRBJ1-5. TRBV12-2 constitutes a pseudogene. The CDR3 runs to 14 residues.

J is TRBJ2-7 and V is TRBV7-8; D is uncertain. This CDR3 contains 13 residues. Trimming took 5 bases from V and 11 from J, leaving 19 bases between them. Germline values: CDR1 SGHVS, CDR2 FQNEAQ. The CDR3 sequence is CASSPLYGRHKYF. The CDR3 bases are TGTGCCAGCAGCCCCCTGTATGGCAGGCACAAGTACTTC.

A remark on this clone: The same CDR3 also results from other DNA sequences found in this sample. The V and J genes are TRBV9 and TRBJ2-3; D might be TRBD1 or TRBD2, each matching 6 bases. CDR1 is SGDLS, CDR2 YYNGEE, per germline. The V gene lost 0 bases and the J gene lost 4 bases, with 15 bases spanning the gap. The CDR3 consists of 16 residues. CDR3 sequence: CASSVEARGGADTQYF. The DNA for the CDR3 is TGTGCCAGCAGCGTAGAAGCCAGGGGCGGGGCAGATACGCAGTATTTT.

The chain combines TRBV18 with TRBJ2-5; TRBD2 matches at 12 bases. V lost 2 bases, J lost 4 bases, and 5 bases stayed unmatched. The CDR3 consists of 16 residues. Looked up from germline, CDR1 is KGHSH and CDR2 is LQKENI. CDR3 loop: CASSPYGLAGLETQYF. CDR3 nucleotides: TGTGCCAGCTCACCATACGGACTAGCGGGGTTAGAGACCCAGTACTTC.